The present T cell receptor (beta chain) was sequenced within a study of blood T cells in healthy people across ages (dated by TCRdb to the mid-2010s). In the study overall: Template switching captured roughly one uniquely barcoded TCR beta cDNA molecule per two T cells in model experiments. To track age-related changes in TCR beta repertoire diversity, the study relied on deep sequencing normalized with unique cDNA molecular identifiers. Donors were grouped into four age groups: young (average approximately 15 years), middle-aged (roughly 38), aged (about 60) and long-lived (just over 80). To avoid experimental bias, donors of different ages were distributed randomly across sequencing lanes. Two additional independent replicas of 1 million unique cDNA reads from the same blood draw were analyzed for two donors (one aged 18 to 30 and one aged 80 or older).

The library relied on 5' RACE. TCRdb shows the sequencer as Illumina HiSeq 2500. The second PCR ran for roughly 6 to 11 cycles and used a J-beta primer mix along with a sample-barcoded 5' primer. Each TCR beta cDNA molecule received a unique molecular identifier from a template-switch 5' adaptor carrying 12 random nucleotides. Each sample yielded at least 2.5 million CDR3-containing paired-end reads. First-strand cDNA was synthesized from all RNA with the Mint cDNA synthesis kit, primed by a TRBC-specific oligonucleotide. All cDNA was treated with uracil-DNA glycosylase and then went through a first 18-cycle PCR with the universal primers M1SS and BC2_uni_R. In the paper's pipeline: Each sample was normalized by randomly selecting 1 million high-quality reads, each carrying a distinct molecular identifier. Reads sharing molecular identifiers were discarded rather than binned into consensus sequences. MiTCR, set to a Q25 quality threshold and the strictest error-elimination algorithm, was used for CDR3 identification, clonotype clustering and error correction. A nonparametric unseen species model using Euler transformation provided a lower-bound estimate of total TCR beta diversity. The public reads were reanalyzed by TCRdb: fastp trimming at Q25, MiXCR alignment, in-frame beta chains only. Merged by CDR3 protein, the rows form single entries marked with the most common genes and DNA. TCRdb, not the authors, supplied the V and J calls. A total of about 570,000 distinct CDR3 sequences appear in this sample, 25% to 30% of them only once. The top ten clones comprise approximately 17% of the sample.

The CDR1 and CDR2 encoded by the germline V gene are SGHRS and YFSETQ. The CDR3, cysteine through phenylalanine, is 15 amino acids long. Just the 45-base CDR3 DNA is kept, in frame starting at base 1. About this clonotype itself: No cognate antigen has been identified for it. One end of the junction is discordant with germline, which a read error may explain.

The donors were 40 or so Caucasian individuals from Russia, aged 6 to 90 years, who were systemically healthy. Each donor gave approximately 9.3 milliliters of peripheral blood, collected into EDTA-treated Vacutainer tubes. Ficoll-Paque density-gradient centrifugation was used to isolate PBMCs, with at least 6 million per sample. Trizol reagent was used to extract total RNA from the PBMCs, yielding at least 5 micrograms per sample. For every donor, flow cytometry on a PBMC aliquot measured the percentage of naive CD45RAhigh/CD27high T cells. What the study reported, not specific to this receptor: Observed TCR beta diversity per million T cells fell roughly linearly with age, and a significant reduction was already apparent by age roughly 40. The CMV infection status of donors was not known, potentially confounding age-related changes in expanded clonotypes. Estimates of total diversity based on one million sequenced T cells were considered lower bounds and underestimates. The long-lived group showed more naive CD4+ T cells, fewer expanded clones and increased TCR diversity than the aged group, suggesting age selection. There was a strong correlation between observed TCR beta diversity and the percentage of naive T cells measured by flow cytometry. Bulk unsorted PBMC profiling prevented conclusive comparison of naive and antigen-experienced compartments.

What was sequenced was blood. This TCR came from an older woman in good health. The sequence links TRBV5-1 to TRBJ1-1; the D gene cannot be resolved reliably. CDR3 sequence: CASSLGSLIDTEAFF. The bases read TGTGCCAGCAGCTTGGGAAGTCTGATCGACACTGAAGCTTTCTTT.